This TCR beta chain stems from a study of blood T cell repertoires in COVID-19. The wider study: Collection of acute and convalescent COVID-19 samples took place in the United States, Italy and Spain. In each case, the material was cDNA or gDNA derived from T cells, B-cell-depleted T cells, or PBMCs.

Germline V gene data show CDR1 as SGHTA and CDR2 as FQGNSA. V dropped 5 bases and J dropped 5 bases, with 16 bases sitting between them. The CDR3 contains 14 residues. Under the authors' procedure: Amplification of reference gene primers was used by the study to estimate nucleated cell counts. TCRdb keeps only in-frame clones here, not all; method: immunoSEQ multiplex PCR. The V and J calls and the clone size are those of that table, but D and trimming were determined from the DNA. The table shows about 280,000 clones, with 75% to 90% occurring only once. This chain links TRBV7-2 with TRBJ2-7; D gene unclear. The specimen sequenced was peripheral blood. The sequence was obtained from a woman in her twenties or thirties with active or convalescent COVID-19. Written as DNA, the CDR3 is TGTGCCAGCAGCCCGCATCTCATTAGCAACGAGCAGTACTTC. It codes for CASSPHLISNEQYF. The full variable domain, its missing parts supplied by reference TRBV7-2 and TRBJ2-7, is GAGVSQSPSNKVTEKGKDVELRCDPISGHTALYWYRQSLGQGLEFLIYFQGNSAPDKSGLPSDRFSAERTGGSVSTLTIQRTQQEDSAVYLCASSPHLISNEQYFGPGTRLTVT.